This is a list of T cell receptor beta chains from one sample in a study of T cell changes during pregnancy in multiple sclerosis. Sequencing was performed with immunoSEQ multiplex PCR; in TCRdb, only in-frame clones are kept and a portion is missing. The data hold 30,000 to 45,000 clones, with over 90% observed a single time. This sample comprised CD4+ T cells from peripheral blood mononuclear cells, obtained after pregnancy. These receptor sequences come from a female donor in good health, enrolled as a control in a pregnancy study. Each CDR3 is given with its conserved first and last residue. Fields, in order: D gene, V gene, clone size, J gene, CDR3 protein, CDR3 DNA. A D gene is named only where the DNA matches it firmly. Expanded clones are given a class, and other clones once, few, many or no size at all.

d_gene: TRBD2
v_gene: TRBV7-2
abundance: -
j_gene: TRBJ2-2
CDR3aa: CASSLRLAATGELFF
CDR3nt: TGTGCCAGCAGCTTAAGGCTAGCGGCAACCGGGGAGCTGTTTTTT

d_gene: -
v_gene: TRBV11-2
abundance: -
j_gene: TRBJ1-6
CDR3aa: CASSSRGGSRLYNSPLHF
CDR3nt: TGTGCCAGCAGCTCAAGGGGGGGCAGTAGGCTCTATAATTCACCCCTCCACTTT

d_gene: TRBD1
v_gene: TRBV6-5
abundance: -
j_gene: TRBJ1-5
CDR3aa: CASSRTGGGFQPQHF
CDR3nt: TGTGCCAGCAGCCGGACAGGGGGGGGGTTTCAGCCCCAGCATTTT

d_gene: -
v_gene: TRBV11-3
abundance: -
j_gene: TRBJ2-7
CDR3aa: CASSLGRGNYEQYF
CDR3nt: TGTGCCAGCAGCTTAGGGCGAGGGAATTACGAGCAGTACTTC

d_gene: -
v_gene: TRBV19
abundance: -
j_gene: TRBJ1-2
CDR3aa: CASSIDQGRGYGYTF
CDR3nt: TGTGCCAGTAGTATAGATCAGGGAAGGGGCTATGGCTACACCTTC

d_gene: -
v_gene: TRBV14
abundance: -
j_gene: TRBJ2-2
CDR3aa: CASSPVNTGELFF
CDR3nt: TGTGCCAGCAGTCCTGTGAACACCGGGGAGCTGTTTTTT

d_gene: TRBD1
v_gene: TRBV11-3
abundance: -
j_gene: TRBJ2-5
CDR3aa: CASSGGRDRQETQYF
CDR3nt: TGTGCCAGCAGTGGTGGCCGGGACAGGCAAGAGACCCAGTACTTC

d_gene: TRBD2
v_gene: TRBV2
abundance: -
j_gene: TRBJ2-6
CDR3aa: CASSDDGGRSSGANVLTF
CDR3nt: TGTGCCAGCAGTGATGATGGCGGGAGGAGCTCTGGGGCCAACGTCCTGACTTTC

d_gene: -
v_gene: TRBV2
abundance: -
j_gene: TRBJ2-2
CDR3aa: CASRWGGGTGELFF
CDR3nt: TGTGCCAGCCGATGGGGAGGGGGCACCGGGGAGCTGTTTTTT

d_gene: TRBD1
v_gene: TRBV5-5
abundance: -
j_gene: TRBJ1-5
CDR3aa: CASSAGQGGASQPQHF
CDR3nt: TGTGCCAGCAGCGCCGGACAGGGGGGCGCAAGTCAGCCCCAGCATTTT

d_gene: TRBD2
v_gene: TRBV7-9
abundance: -
j_gene: TRBJ2-1
CDR3aa: CATRRREHNEQFF
CDR3nt: TGTGCCACCCGGCGGCGGGAGCACAATGAGCAGTTCTTC

d_gene: -
v_gene: TRBV4-2
abundance: -
j_gene: TRBJ2-5
CDR3aa: CASSQETVPEETPYF
CDR3nt: TGTGCCAGCAGCCAAGAGACCGTTCCCGAGGAGACCCCGTACTTC

d_gene: TRBD1
v_gene: TRBV19
abundance: few
j_gene: TRBJ1-2
CDR3aa: CASSTGTGNSYGYTF
CDR3nt: TGTGCCAGTAGTACCGGGACAGGAAACTCCTATGGCTACACCTTC

d_gene: -
v_gene: TRBV11-2
abundance: -
j_gene: TRBJ2-7
CDR3aa: CASSLDRLRQYF
CDR3nt: TGTGCCAGCAGCTTAGATCGACTACGGCAGTACTTC

d_gene: -
v_gene: TRBV7-2
abundance: -
j_gene: TRBJ2-5
CDR3aa: CASSLADSRGETQYF
CDR3nt: TGTGCCAGCAGCTTAGCGGACAGTCGGGGAGAGACCCAGTACTTC

d_gene: TRBD2
v_gene: TRBV6-5
abundance: -
j_gene: TRBJ2-7
CDR3aa: CASSSVASGTVEQYF
CDR3nt: TGTGCCAGCAGTTCGGTGGCTAGCGGGACGGTCGAGCAGTACTTC

d_gene: -
v_gene: TRBV18
abundance: -
j_gene: TRBJ2-1
CDR3aa: CASSPQGEQFF
CDR3nt: TGTGCCAGCTCACCCCAGGGTGAGCAGTTCTTC

d_gene: -
v_gene: TRBV7-9
abundance: -
j_gene: TRBJ1-1
CDR3aa: CASSQGRQLNTEAFF
CDR3nt: TGTGCCAGCAGCCAGGGTCGGCAGCTGAACACTGAAGCTTTCTTT

d_gene: TRBD1
v_gene: TRBV5-1
abundance: -
j_gene: TRBJ2-1
CDR3aa: CASSLSRRGTGADEQFF
CDR3nt: TGCGCCAGCAGCTTGAGTAGAAGGGGGACAGGGGCCGATGAGCAGTTCTTC

d_gene: -
v_gene: TRBV7-2
abundance: -
j_gene: TRBJ1-5
CDR3aa: CASSPRAGNQPQHF
CDR3nt: TGTGCCAGCAGCCCCCGGGCAGGGAACCAGCCCCAGCATTTT

d_gene: TRBD1
v_gene: TRBV7-9
abundance: -
j_gene: TRBJ2-2
CDR3aa: CASSLSDRATGELFF
CDR3nt: TGTGCCAGCAGCTTGAGCGACAGGGCGACCGGGGAGCTGTTTTTT

d_gene: -
v_gene: TRBV30
abundance: -
j_gene: TRBJ2-1
CDR3aa: CAWGRGSYNEQFF
CDR3nt: TGTGCCTGGGGGCGGGGCTCCTACAATGAGCAGTTCTTC

d_gene: -
v_gene: TRBV9
abundance: -
j_gene: TRBJ1-1
CDR3aa: CASSPTGQLNTEAFF
CDR3nt: TGTGCCAGCAGCCCAACAGGACAGCTGAACACTGAAGCTTTCTTT

d_gene: -
v_gene: TRBV19
abundance: once
j_gene: TRBJ2-3
CDR3aa: CASSIGQRSTDTQYF
CDR3nt: TGTGCCAGTAGTATTGGACAGAGAAGCACAGATACGCAGTATTTT

d_gene: -
v_gene: TRBV29-1
abundance: -
j_gene: TRBJ2-7
CDR3aa: CSVQWTANSYEQYF
CDR3nt: TGCAGCGTTCAGTGGACTGCGAACTCCTACGAGCAGTACTTC

d_gene: -
v_gene: TRBV5-1
abundance: -
j_gene: TRBJ1-1
CDR3aa: CASSRTENTEAFF
CDR3nt: TGCGCCAGCAGCAGGACAGAGAACACTGAAGCTTTCTTT

d_gene: -
v_gene: TRBV6-1
abundance: -
j_gene: TRBJ2-7
CDR3aa: CASSEVQGSHEQYF
CDR3nt: TGTGCCAGCAGTGAAGTACAGGGCTCCCACGAGCAGTACTTC

d_gene: TRBD2
v_gene: TRBV6-1
abundance: -
j_gene: TRBJ2-1
CDR3aa: CASTWGSSGGNEQFF
CDR3nt: TGTGCCAGCACTTGGGGGTCTAGCGGGGGTAATGAGCAGTTCTTC

d_gene: TRBD2
v_gene: TRBV7-2
abundance: -
j_gene: TRBJ2-5
CDR3aa: CASSAGVGETQYF
CDR3nt: TGTGCCAGCAGCGCGGGAGTCGGAGAGACCCAGTACTTC

d_gene: TRBD1
v_gene: TRBV2
abundance: -
j_gene: TRBJ1-2
CDR3aa: CASSERGRNYGYTF
CDR3nt: TGTGCCAGCAGTGAGAGGGGGCGAAACTATGGCTACACCTTC

d_gene: TRBD1
v_gene: TRBV4-3
abundance: once
j_gene: TRBJ2-7
CDR3aa: CASSQDQYGTGTYEQYF
CDR3nt: TGCGCCAGCAGCCAAGATCAGTATGGGACAGGGACATACGAGCAGTACTTC

d_gene: TRBD2
v_gene: TRBV4-2
abundance: -
j_gene: TRBJ2-1
CDR3aa: CASSQELAGLNEQFF
CDR3nt: TGTGCCAGCAGCCAAGAACTAGCGGGTCTCAATGAGCAGTTCTTC

d_gene: -
v_gene: TRBV5-4
abundance: -
j_gene: TRBJ2-2
CDR3aa: CASSAPGARNTGELFF
CDR3nt: TGTGCCAGCAGCGCTCCAGGGGCCCGAAACACCGGGGAGCTGTTTTTT

d_gene: -
v_gene: TRBV7-9
abundance: -
j_gene: TRBJ1-1
CDR3aa: CASSKIPEMNTEAFF
CDR3nt: TGTGCCAGCAGCAAAATCCCAGAAATGAACACTGAAGCTTTCTTT

d_gene: -
v_gene: TRBV7-2
abundance: -
j_gene: TRBJ1-1
CDR3aa: CASSPGHGNTEAFF
CDR3nt: TGTGCCAGCAGCCCCGGACACGGGAACACTGAAGCTTTCTTT

d_gene: -
v_gene: TRBV6-4
abundance: -
j_gene: TRBJ1-3
CDR3aa: CAAGTGNTIYF
CDR3nt: TGTGCCGCGGGGACTGGAAACACCATATATTTT

d_gene: TRBD2
v_gene: TRBV6-5
abundance: -
j_gene: TRBJ2-7
CDR3aa: CASRLAGEQYF
CDR3nt: TGTGCCAGCAGACTAGCGGGCGAGCAGTACTTC

d_gene: TRBD1
v_gene: TRBV7-9
abundance: -
j_gene: TRBJ2-3
CDR3aa: CASSLVRGLEDTQYF
CDR3nt: TGTGCCAGCAGCTTAGTCAGGGGGCTGGAGGATACGCAGTATTTT

d_gene: -
v_gene: TRBV19
abundance: few
j_gene: TRBJ2-2
CDR3aa: CASSAMGHANTGELFF
CDR3nt: TGTGCCAGTAGTGCCATGGGACACGCGAACACCGGGGAGCTGTTTTTT

d_gene: -
v_gene: TRBV5-1
abundance: -
j_gene: TRBJ1-5
CDR3aa: CASSLGDNVSNQPQHF
CDR3nt: TGCGCCAGCAGCTTGGGGGACAACGTTAGCAATCAGCCCCAGCATTTT

d_gene: -
v_gene: TRBV30
abundance: -
j_gene: TRBJ1-1
CDR3aa: CAWSVGGDTEAFF
CDR3nt: TGTGCCTGGAGTGTTGGGGGGGACACTGAAGCTTTCTTT

d_gene: -
v_gene: TRBV4-3
abundance: -
j_gene: TRBJ2-3
CDR3aa: CASSQDGSGADTQYF
CDR3nt: TGCGCCAGCAGCCAAGACGGCTCGGGGGCAGATACGCAGTATTTT

d_gene: -
v_gene: TRBV6-4
abundance: -
j_gene: TRBJ2-2
CDR3aa: CASSGQNTGELFF
CDR3nt: TGTGCCAGCAGTGGACAAAACACCGGGGAGCTGTTTTTT

d_gene: TRBD2
v_gene: TRBV10-3
abundance: -
j_gene: TRBJ2-1
CDR3aa: CAISEAPLAGGPWNEQFF
CDR3nt: TGTGCCATCAGTGAGGCCCCCCTAGCGGGAGGGCCGTGGAATGAGCAGTTCTTC

d_gene: -
v_gene: TRBV21-1
abundance: few
j_gene: TRBJ1-1
CDR3aa: CASSKGQAGTEAFF
CDR3nt: TGTGCCAGCAGCAAGGGACAGGCAGGCACTGAAGCTTTCTTT

d_gene: -
v_gene: TRBV5-1
abundance: -
j_gene: TRBJ1-6
CDR3aa: CASSLEGNNSPLHF
CDR3nt: TGCGCCAGCAGCTTGGAGGGGAATAATTCACCCCTCCACTTT

d_gene: -
v_gene: TRBV2
abundance: -
j_gene: TRBJ2-1
CDR3aa: CASRLAGLLNEQFF
CDR3nt: TGTGCCAGCAGACTCGCGGGGCTTTTGAATGAGCAGTTCTTC